These 20 T cell receptor beta chains originate from one sample sequenced in a study of OX40 agonist ivuxolimab in advanced cancers. Measured with immunoSEQ multiplex PCR; TCRdb has only the in-frame clones, and not every one. Seen here are around 11,000 clones, 80% to 85% observed once, and the top ten hold roughly 10%. This material consisted of CD4+ or CD8+ T cells sorted from blood, taken in a trial of the OX40 agonist ivuxolimab. These receptors all stem from an adult with an advanced solid tumor such as melanoma, head and neck, liver or kidney cancer.

In its sample, this clone was seen once. V and J are TRBV7-9 and TRBJ2-5, with 8 nucleotides matching TRBD1. The CDR3 length is 15 residues. Per germline, CDR1 SEHNR and CDR2 FQNEAQ (reference sequence). The V segment lost 6 bases and the J segment 5 bases; nucleotides outside the gene matches: 11. The CDR3 region has the DNA TGTGCCAGCAGTTTTCGACAGGGGAGAAATGAGACCCAGTACTTC. It is translated as CASSFRQGRNETQYF.

This clone was detected a few times. The chain couples TRBV27 to TRBJ2-5; 8 bases are a match to TRBD2. The CDR3 has 13 residues. The germline gives CDR1 MNHEY, CDR2 SMNVEV (reference sequence). J was trimmed by 9 bases and V by 5 bases; bases with no gene match: 8. CDR3 coding DNA: TGTGCCAGCAGTAACCCGGGACTAGTCGCCCAGTACTTC. Translation: CASSNPGLVAQYF.

The chain has TRBV6-6 and TRBJ1-3; D gene unclear. The CDR3 is 13 amino acids. Trimming took 3 bases from V and 0 from J, leaving 3 bases between them. From germline, CDR1 is MNHNY and CDR2 SVGAGI (reference sequence). The CDR3 DNA is TGTGCCAGCAGTTATAACTCTGGAAACACCATATATTTT. Translation gives CASSYNSGNTIYF.

The rearrangement uses TRBV6-6 and TRBJ1-2, with TRBD1 as a possible D gene (5 bases). The CDR3 extends over 13 amino acids. Trimming stripped 5 bases from V and 3 bases from J, with 10 bases between. CDR1 and CDR2 from the germline V gene are MNHNY and SVGAGI (reference sequence). CDR3 sequence reads: CASSAGADYGYTF. The CDR3 bases are TGTGCCAGCAGTGCTGGGGCAGACTATGGCTACACCTTC.

V is TRBV30 and J is TRBJ2-1; 8 bases match TRBD2. The CDR3 runs 15 residues. Trimming cost V 1 base and J 6 bases; bases outside gene matches: 8. The germline V gene encodes CDR1 GTSNPN and CDR2 SVGIG (reference sequence). CDR3 region: CAWSGGASGPNEQFF. CDR3 DNA: TGTGCCTGGAGTGGAGGGGCTAGCGGGCCCAATGAGCAGTTCTTC.

The chain couples TRBV30 to TRBJ2-1; 9 bases agree with TRBD1. Germline V gene data show CDR1 as GTSNPN and CDR2 as SVGIG (reference sequence). The CDR3 runs 13 residues. CDR3 bases: TGTGCGGGGGGGACAGGGCCCTACAATGAGCAGTTCTTC. Its protein product is CAGGTGPYNEQFF.

This clone was counted a few times. The chain is built from TRBV6-4 and TRBJ2-2; D remains ambiguous. Between the trimmed V and J ends, which lost 0 bases and 2 bases, there was a span of 4 bases. The CDR3 consists of 14 residues. Germline V CDR1 and CDR2: MRHNA, SNTAGT. The CDR3 DNA follows: TGTGCCAGCAGTGACTCAGATAACACCGGGGAGCTGTTTTTT. This encodes CASSDSDNTGELFF.

The V call is TRBV11-1, the J call TRBJ2-3; 9 bases are shared with TRBD2. The CDR3 totals 15 residues. The germline CDR1 and CDR2 sequences are SGHAT and FQDESV (reference sequence). After removal of 1 base from V and 5 bases from J, the junction contained 4 bases not matched to a gene. CDR3 in amino acids: CASSLGAGGGDTQYF. Here the CDR3 DNA reads TGTGCCAGCAGCTTAGGAGCGGGAGGCGGAGATACGCAGTATTTT.

The CDR3 loop reads CASSSRKYEQYF. The CDR3 nucleotides read TGTGCCAGCAGCTCCAGAAAATACGAGCAGTACTTC. This chain connects TRBV6-5 to TRBJ2-7; no firm D call. Trimming removed 6 bases at V and 4 bases at J, with 10 bases between. CDR1 is MNHEY and CDR2 is SVGAGI in the germline V gene. This CDR3 is 12 amino acids long.

This chain links TRBV11-2 with TRBJ2-7; no clear D. The germline V gene encodes CDR1 SGHAT and CDR2 FQNNGV. The V end was cut by 5 bases, the J end by 7 bases, with 9 bases between. The CDR3 has 11 amino acids. CDR3 sequence reads: CASSHTREQYF. For the CDR3, the DNA is TGTGCCAGCAGCCATACGCGGGAGCAGTACTTC.

The V call is TRBV4-1, the J call TRBJ1-1; possibly TRBD1 for D (5 bases). V shed 3 bases and J shed 1 base, with 6 bases lying between them. This CDR3 comprises 13 residues. The V gene's germline CDR1 is MGHRA and CDR2 YSYEKL. In nucleotides, the CDR3 is TGCGCCAGCAGCCATGGGGGGAACACTGAAGCTTTCTTT. It specifies CASSHGGNTEAFF.

The chain links TRBV4-3 to TRBJ2-5; D gene unclear. V gave up 3 bases and J gave up 5 bases, with 10 bases separating them. CDR3 length: 13 amino acids. CDR1 is LGHNA and CDR2 is YSLEER in the germline V gene. CDR3 region: CASSQGSWETQYF. CDR3 bases: TGCGCCAGCAGCCAGGGATCCTGGGAGACCCAGTACTTC.

V gene TRBV11-2 combines with J gene TRBJ2-7; 10 bases map to TRBD2. V dropped 0 bases and J dropped 2; count of bases not matched to a gene: 7. The CDR3 sequence is 17 residues long. CDR1 and CDR2 (germline): SGHAT, FQNNGV. The CDR3 DNA reads as TGTGCCAGCAGCTTAGATCTAGCACTAGCGGGGACCTACGAGCAGTACTTC. This sequence encodes CASSLDLALAGTYEQYF. Together with reference TRBV11-2 and TRBJ2-7, the CDR3 gives the full variable domain: EAGVAQSPRYKIIEKRQSVAFWCNPISGHATLYWYQQILGQGPKLLIQFQNNGVVDDSQLPKDRFSAERLKGVDSTLKIQPAKLEDSAVYLCASSLDLALAGTYEQYFGPGTRLTVT.

The CDR3 nucleotides are TGTGCCAGCACCTGGGGGCCCACTGAAGCTTTCTTT. It translates to CASTWGPTEAFF. The genes are TRBV11-2 and TRBJ1-1; tentative D call: TRBD1 (6 bases). This CDR3 region has 12 residues. V lost 7 bases and J lost 4, with 10 bases in between. CDR1 and CDR2 from the germline V gene are SGHAT and FQNNGV.

The chain recombines TRBV7-2 with TRBJ2-7, with 9 bases identical to TRBD2. The junction had 7 bases not matched to a gene; V was cut back by 3 bases and J by 4 bases. CDR3 length: 15 residues. Germline CDR1 is SGHTA and CDR2 is FQGNSA. Written as DNA, the CDR3 is TGTGCCAGCAGCTTCCTAGCGGGACCCCTATACGAGCAGTACTTC. Amino acids: CASSFLAGPLYEQYF.

The chain recombines TRBV27 with TRBJ2-1; 11 positions match TRBD2. The CDR3 covers 19 residues. Per germline, CDR1 MNHEY and CDR2 SMNVEV (reference sequence). Trimming removed 0 bases from V and 0 bases from J; junction bases left unmatched: 7. CDR3 region: CASSLSPTSGSLSYNEQFF. The CDR3 DNA is TGTGCCAGCAGTTTATCCCCCACTAGCGGGAGCCTCTCCTACAATGAGCAGTTCTTC.

The V gene is TRBV25-1, the J gene TRBJ1-2, with D uncertain. The CDR3 length is 13 residues. Deletions cut 7 bases from V and 2 bases from J, with 11 bases between. CDR1 is MGHDK, CDR2 SYGVNS, per germline. The CDR3 nucleotides read TGTGCCAGCACTAATACTGAGAACTATGGCTACACCTTC. Its translation is CASTNTENYGYTF.

This clone was seen more than once but under ten times. The chain employs TRBV11-2 and TRBJ2-5, with TRBD2 matching 9 bases. The germline V gene has CDR1 SGHAT and CDR2 FQNNGV. Unmatched junction bases numbered 7, after V lost 1 base and J lost 4 bases. This CDR3 has 16 residues. CDR3 sequence reads: CASSLGSGSSGETQYF. CDR3 coding DNA: TGTGCCAGCAGCTTAGGTAGCGGGAGTTCAGGAGAGACCCAGTACTTC.

This chain joins TRBV7-2 and TRBJ1-3; D is unresolved. The CDR3 has 14 residues. Between the trimmed V and J ends, which lost 4 bases and 4 bases, there was a span of 11 bases. CDR1 SGHTA and CDR2 FQGNSA come from the germline V gene. CDR3 protein: CASSSVRAGNTIYF. The CDR3 coding sequence is TGTGCCAGCAGCTCAGTTCGGGCCGGAAACACCATATATTTT.

This clone appeared once. The J gene is TRBJ2-3, the V gene TRBV11-3; D remains unclear. Trimming removed 5 bases from V and 1 base from J, with 7 bases in between. The CDR3 runs to 13 residues. Per the germline V gene, CDR1 is SGHNT and CDR2 is YENEEA. Here the CDR3 reads CASSRRGTDTQYF. The CDR3 DNA sequence: TGTGCCAGCAGCCGCCGTGGCACAGATACGCAGTATTTT.